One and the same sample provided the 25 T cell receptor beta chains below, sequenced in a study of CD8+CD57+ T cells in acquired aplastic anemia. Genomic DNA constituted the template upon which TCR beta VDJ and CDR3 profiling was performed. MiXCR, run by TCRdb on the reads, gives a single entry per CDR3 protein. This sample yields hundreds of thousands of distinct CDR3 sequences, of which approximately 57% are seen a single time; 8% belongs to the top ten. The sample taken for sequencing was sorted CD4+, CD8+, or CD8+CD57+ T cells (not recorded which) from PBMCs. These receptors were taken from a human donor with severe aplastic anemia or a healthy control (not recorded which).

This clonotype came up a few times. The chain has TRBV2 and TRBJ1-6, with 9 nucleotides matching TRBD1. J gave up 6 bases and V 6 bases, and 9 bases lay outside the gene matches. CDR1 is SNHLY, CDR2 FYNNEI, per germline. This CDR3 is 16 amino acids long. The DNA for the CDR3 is TGTGCCAGCAGAGAGGACAGGGGAGTTCGTAATTCACCCCTCCACTTT. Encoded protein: CASREDRGVRNSPLHF.

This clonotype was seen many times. The CDR3 DNA reads TGTGCCAGCAGTTCCCTGACAGGGGAAAGCAATCAGCCCCAGCATTTT. Protein sequence: CASSSLTGESNQPQHF. The chain joins TRBV6-5 to TRBJ1-5; 8 bases are shared with TRBD1. The CDR3 covers 16 residues. Per the germline V gene, CDR1 is MNHEY and CDR2 is SVGAGI. Germline trimming cut 4 bases from V and 1 base from J; bases unmatched to any gene: 6.

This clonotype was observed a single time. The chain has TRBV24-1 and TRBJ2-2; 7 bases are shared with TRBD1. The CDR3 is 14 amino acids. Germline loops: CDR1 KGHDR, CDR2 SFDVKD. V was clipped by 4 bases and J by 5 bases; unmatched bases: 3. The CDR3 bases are TGTGCCACCAGTGAGGGACAGTCGACCGGGGAGCTGTTTTTT. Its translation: CATSEGQSTGELFF.

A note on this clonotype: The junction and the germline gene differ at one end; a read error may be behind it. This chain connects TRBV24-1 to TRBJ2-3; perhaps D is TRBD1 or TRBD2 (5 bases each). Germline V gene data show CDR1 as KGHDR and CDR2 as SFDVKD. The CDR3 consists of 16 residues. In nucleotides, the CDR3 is TGTGCCACCAGTGGAACCCGGGGCGACAGCACAGATACACAGTATTTT. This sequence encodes CATSGTRGDSTDTQYF.

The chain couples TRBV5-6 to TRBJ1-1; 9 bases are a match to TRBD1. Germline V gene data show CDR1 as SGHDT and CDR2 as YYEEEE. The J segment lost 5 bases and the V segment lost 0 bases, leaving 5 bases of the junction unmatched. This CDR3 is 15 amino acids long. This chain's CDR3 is CASSLVGTGRTEAFF. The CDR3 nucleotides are TGTGCCAGCAGCTTGGTGGGGACAGGGAGGACTGAAGCTTTCTTT.

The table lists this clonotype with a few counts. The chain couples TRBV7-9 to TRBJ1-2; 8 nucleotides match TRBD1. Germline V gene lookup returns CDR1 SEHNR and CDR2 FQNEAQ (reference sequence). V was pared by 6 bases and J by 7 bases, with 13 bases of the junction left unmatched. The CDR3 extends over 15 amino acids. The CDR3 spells CASRSSGQGSSGYTF. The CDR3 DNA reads TGTGCCAGCAGATCCAGCGGACAGGGTAGCAGTGGCTACACCTTC.

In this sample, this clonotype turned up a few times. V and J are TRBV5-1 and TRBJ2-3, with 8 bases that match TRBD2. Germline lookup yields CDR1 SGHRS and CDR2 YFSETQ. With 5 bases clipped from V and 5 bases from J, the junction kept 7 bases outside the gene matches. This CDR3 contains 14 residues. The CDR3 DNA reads TGCGCCAGCAGGCCGGGGGGGCAGAGAGATACGCAGTATTTT. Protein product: CASRPGGQRDTQYF.

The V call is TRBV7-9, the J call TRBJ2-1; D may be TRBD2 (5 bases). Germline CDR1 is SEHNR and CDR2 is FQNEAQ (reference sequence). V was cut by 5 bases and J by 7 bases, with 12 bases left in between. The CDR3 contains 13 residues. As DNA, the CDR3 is TGTGCCAGCAGCCCATCACGGACTAATGAGCAGTTCTTC. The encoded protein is CASSPSRTNEQFF. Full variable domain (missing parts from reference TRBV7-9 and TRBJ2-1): DTGVSQNPRHKITKRGQNVTFRCDPISEHNRLYWYRQTLGQGPEFLTYFQNEAQLEKSRLLSDRFSAERPKGSFSTLEIQRTEQGDSAMYLCASSPSRTNEQFFGPGTRLTVL.

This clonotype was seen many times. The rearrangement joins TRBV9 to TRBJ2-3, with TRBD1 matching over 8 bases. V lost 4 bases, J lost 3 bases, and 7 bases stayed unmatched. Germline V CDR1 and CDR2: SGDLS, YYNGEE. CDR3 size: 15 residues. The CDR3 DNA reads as TGTGCCAGCAGCACCGACAGGGGTGGTACAGATACGCAGTATTTT. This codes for CASSTDRGGTDTQYF.

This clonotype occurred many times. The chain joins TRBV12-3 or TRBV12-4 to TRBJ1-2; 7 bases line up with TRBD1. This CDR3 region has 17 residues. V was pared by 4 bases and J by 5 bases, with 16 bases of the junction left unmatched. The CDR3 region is CASSSTGDGGSVYGYTF. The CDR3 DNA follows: TGTGCCAGCAGTTCTACAGGGGACGGTGGATCGGTTTATGGCTACACCTTC.

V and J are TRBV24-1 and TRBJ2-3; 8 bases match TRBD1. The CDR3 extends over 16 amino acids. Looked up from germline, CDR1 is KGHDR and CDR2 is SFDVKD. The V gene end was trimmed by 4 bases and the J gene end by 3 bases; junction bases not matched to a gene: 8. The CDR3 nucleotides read TGTGCCACCAGTGACGCCGGACAGGGTGGTACAGATACGCAGTATTTT. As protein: CATSDAGQGGTDTQYF.

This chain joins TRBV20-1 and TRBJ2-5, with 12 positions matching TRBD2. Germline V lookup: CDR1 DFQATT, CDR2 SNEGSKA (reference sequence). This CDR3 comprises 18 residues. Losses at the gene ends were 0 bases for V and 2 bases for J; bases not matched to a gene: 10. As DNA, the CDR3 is TGCAGTGCTAGAGATTTCGGACTAGCGGGATGGGGTCAAGAGACCCAGTACTTC. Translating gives CSARDFGLAGWGQETQYF.

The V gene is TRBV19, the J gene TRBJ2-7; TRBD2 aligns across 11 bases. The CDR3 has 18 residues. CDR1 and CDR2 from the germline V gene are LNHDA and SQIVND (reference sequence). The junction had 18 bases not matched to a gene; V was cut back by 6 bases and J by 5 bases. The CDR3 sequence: CASSEPARLAGRSDEQYF. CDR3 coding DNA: TGTGCCAGTAGCGAGCCCGCCAGACTAGCGGGACGATCCGACGAGCAGTACTTC.

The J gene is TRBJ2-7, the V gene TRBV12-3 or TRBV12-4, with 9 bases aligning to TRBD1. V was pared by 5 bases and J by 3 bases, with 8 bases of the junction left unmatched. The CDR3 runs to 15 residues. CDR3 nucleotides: TGTGCCAGCAGTGTCTCACCGGGACAGGGCTACGAGCAGTACTTC. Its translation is CASSVSPGQGYEQYF.

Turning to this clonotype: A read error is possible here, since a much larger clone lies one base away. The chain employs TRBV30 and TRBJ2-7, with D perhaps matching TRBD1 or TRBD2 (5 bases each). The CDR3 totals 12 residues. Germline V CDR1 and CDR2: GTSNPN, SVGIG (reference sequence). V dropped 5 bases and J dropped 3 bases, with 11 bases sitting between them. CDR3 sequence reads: CAWEGPYYEQYF. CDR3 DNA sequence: TGTGCCTGGGAGGGGCCATACTACGAGCAGTACTTC.

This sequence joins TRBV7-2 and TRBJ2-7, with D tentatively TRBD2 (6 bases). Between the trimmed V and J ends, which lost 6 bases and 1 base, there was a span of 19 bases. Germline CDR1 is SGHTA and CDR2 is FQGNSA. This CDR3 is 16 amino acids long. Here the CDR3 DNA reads TGTGCCAGCAGTCCAGTCACCGGGACTTCGTCCTACGAGCAGTACTTC. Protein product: CASSPVTGTSSYEQYF. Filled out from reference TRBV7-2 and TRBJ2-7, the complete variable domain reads GAGVSQSPSNKVTEKGKDVELRCDPISGHTALYWYRQSLGQGLEFLIYFQGNSAPDKSGLPSDRFSAERTGGSVSTLTIQRTQQEDSAVYLCASSPVTGTSSYEQYFGPGTRLTVT.

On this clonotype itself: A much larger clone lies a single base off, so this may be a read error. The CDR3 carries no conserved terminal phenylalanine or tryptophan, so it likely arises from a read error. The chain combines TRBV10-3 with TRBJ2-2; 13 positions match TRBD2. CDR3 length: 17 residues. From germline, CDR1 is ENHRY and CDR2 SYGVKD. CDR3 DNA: TGTGCCAGCAGTTTGACTAGCGGGGGGATGTTAACCGGGGAGCTGTTTTTA. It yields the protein CASSLTSGGMLTGELFL.

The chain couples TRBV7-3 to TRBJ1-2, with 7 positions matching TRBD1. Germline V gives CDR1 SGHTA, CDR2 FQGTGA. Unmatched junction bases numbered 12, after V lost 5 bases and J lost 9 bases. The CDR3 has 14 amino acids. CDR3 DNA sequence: TGTGCCAGCAGCAGAGAGGGACAGCGGGATAGCTACACCTTC. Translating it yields CASSREGQRDSYTF.

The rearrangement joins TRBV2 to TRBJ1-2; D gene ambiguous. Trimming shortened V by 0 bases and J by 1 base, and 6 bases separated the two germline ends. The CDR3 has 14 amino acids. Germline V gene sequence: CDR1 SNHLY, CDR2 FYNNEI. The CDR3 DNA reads TGTGCCAGCAGTGAAGCACCCCTTAACTATGGCTACACCTTC. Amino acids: CASSEAPLNYGYTF.

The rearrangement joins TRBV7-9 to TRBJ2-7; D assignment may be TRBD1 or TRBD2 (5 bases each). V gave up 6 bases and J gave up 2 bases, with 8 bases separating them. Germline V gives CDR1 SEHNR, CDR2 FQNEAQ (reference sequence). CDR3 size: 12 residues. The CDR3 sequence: CASSWDPYEQYF. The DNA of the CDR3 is TGTGCCAGCAGTTGGGACCCCTACGAGCAGTACTTC.

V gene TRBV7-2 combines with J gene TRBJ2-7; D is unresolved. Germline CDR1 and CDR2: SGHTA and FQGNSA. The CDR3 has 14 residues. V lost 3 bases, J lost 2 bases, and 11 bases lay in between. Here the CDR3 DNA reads TGTGCCAGCAGCTTGGGTTCCCCTACCTACGAGCAGTACTTC. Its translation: CASSLGSPTYEQYF.

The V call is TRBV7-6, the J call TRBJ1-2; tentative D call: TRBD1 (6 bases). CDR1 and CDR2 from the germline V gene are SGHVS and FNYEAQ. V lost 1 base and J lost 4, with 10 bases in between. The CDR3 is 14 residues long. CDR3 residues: CASSLGGPTYGYTF. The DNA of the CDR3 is TGTGCCAGCAGCTTAGGGGGGCCTACCTATGGCTACACCTTC.

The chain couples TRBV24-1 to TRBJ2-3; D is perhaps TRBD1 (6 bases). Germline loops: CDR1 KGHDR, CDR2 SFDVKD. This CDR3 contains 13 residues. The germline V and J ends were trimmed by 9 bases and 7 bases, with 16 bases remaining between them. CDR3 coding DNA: TGTGCCACCGCTGAATATGGACAGAATACGCAGTATTTT. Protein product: CATAEYGQNTQYF.

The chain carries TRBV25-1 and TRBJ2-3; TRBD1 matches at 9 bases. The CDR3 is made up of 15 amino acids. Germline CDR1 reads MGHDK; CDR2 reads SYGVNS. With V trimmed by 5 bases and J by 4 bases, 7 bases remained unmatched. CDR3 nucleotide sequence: TGTGCCAGCAGTTCTCCGGGACAGGGTCCAGATACGCAGTATTTT. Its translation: CASSSPGQGPDTQYF.

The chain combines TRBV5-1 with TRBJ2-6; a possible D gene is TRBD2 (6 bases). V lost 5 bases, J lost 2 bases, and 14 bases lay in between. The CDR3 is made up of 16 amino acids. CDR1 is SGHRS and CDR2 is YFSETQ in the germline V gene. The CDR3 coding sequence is TGCGCCAGCAGAGGAGGCGGCGGGACTGGGGCCAACGTCCTGACTTTC. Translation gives CASRGGGGTGANVLTF.